These T cell receptor beta chains were read from a single sample in a study of blood T cells in healthy people across ages. TCRdb re-called the 5' RACE reads through MiXCR, storing one row per CDR3 protein. The data hold around 870,000 distinct CDR3 sequences, with less than 35% observed a single time. The sample taken for sequencing was blood. The receptors were gathered from a woman of 80 years or more in good health. Each CDR3 is given with its conserved first and last residue. D genes are given only for firm matches. Clone size is stated in some rows and not others, as once, few, many or a class when expanded.

D gene: NA; J gene: TRBJ2-1; clone size: few; V gene: TRBV21-1; CDR3 DNA: TGTGCCAGCAGCGCCGGCGACAGGAGCCTTTCCTACAATGAGCAGTTCTTC; CDR3 protein: CASSAGDRSLSYNEQFF
D gene: NA; J gene: TRBJ2-3; clone size: NA; V gene: TRBV3-1; CDR3 DNA: TGTGCCAGCAGGTCAGGGGAGCGAAACACAGATACGCAGTATTTT; CDR3 protein: CASRSGERNTDTQYF
D gene: TRBD2; J gene: TRBJ2-5; clone size: many; V gene: TRBV11-2; CDR3 DNA: TGTGCCAGCAGCTTAGATATTGCGGGGGGCAAAGAGACCCAGTACTTC; CDR3 protein: CASSLDIAGGKETQYF
D gene: TRBD1; J gene: TRBJ1-2; clone size: NA; V gene: TRBV14; CDR3 DNA: TGTGCCAGCAGCCAAGATGGGACAGGGAGGAACGGCCACACCTTC; CDR3 protein: CASSQDGTGRNGHTF
D gene: TRBD1; J gene: TRBJ2-5; clone size: few; V gene: TRBV11-2; CDR3 DNA: TGTGCCAGCAGCCCCACCGGGACAGTCCAAGAGACCCAGTACTTC; CDR3 protein: CASSPTGTVQETQYF
D gene: NA; J gene: TRBJ2-7; clone size: NA; V gene: TRBV6-1; CDR3 DNA: TGTGCCAGCAGTGAGAGAGGACAGATTGGTGAGCAGTACTTC; CDR3 protein: CASSERGQIGEQYF
D gene: NA; J gene: TRBJ2-1; clone size: many; V gene: TRBV5-1; CDR3 DNA: TGCGCCAGCACCCTCCCGGGACTGGACAATAATGAGCAGTTCTTC; CDR3 protein: CASTLPGLDNNEQFF
D gene: NA; J gene: TRBJ1-2; clone size: many; V gene: TRBV15; CDR3 DNA: TGTGCCACCAGCACAGCGCGGACAGCCTATGGCTACACCTTC; CDR3 protein: CATSTARTAYGYTF
D gene: NA; J gene: TRBJ1-1; clone size: few; V gene: TRBV29-1; CDR3 DNA: TGCAGCGTTGGGCACCGGGAAGATGAAGCTTTCTTT; CDR3 protein: CSVGHREDEAFF
D gene: NA; J gene: TRBJ2-5; clone size: many; V gene: TRBV27; CDR3 DNA: TGTGCCAGCGGAAACAGGGAAGTGAGAGAGACCCAGTACTTC; CDR3 protein: CASGNREVRETQYF
D gene: NA; J gene: TRBJ2-2; clone size: NA; V gene: TRBV4-3; CDR3 DNA: TGCGCCAGCAGCCATTCCCCCGGGGAGCTGTTTTTT; CDR3 protein: CASSHSPGELFF
D gene: TRBD1; J gene: TRBJ2-2; clone size: NA; V gene: TRBV2; CDR3 DNA: TGTGCCAGCAGTGGACAGGGATTCGGCACCGGGGAGCTGTTTTTT; CDR3 protein: CASSGQGFGTGELFF
D gene: TRBD1; J gene: TRBJ2-4; clone size: many; V gene: TRBV7-9; CDR3 DNA: TGTGCCAGCAGCTTAGAGGGGGCAGCCAAAAACATTCAGTACTTC; CDR3 protein: CASSLEGAAKNIQYF
D gene: NA; J gene: TRBJ2-5; clone size: many; V gene: TRBV28; CDR3 DNA: TGTGCCAGCAGTTCCTACAAGGGGATGGAGACCCAGTACTTC; CDR3 protein: CASSSYKGMETQYF
D gene: NA; J gene: TRBJ2-1; clone size: many; V gene: TRBV7-2; CDR3 DNA: TGTGCCAGCAGCCTAACGACTAGTAGCTATGAGCAGTTCTTC; CDR3 protein: CASSLTTSSYEQFF
D gene: NA; J gene: TRBJ1-4; clone size: NA; V gene: TRBV6-2/TRBV6-3; CDR3 DNA: TGTGCCAGCAAGGGAGGACCGGCAACTAATGAAAAACTGTTTTTT; CDR3 protein: CASKGGPATNEKLFF
D gene: NA; J gene: TRBJ1-5; clone size: NA; V gene: TRBV20-1; CDR3 DNA: TGCAGTGCTATACCCATGGGGTTTAATCAGCCCCAGCATTTT; CDR3 protein: CSAIPMGFNQPQHF
D gene: TRBD1; J gene: TRBJ1-2; clone size: NA; V gene: TRBV5-1; CDR3 DNA: TGCGCCAGCAGCTTGGGGACAGGCCGAAATGGCTACACCTTC; CDR3 protein: CASSLGTGRNGYTF
D gene: NA; J gene: TRBJ2-7; clone size: many; V gene: TRBV28; CDR3 DNA: TGTGCCAGCACGTCGGGGGGCCCCGAGCAGTACTTC; CDR3 protein: CASTSGGPEQYF
D gene: TRBD2; J gene: TRBJ2-5; clone size: NA; V gene: TRBV2; CDR3 DNA: TGTGCCAGCAGTGTACCTCTAGCGGGGGGCCAAGAGACCCAGTACTTC; CDR3 protein: CASSVPLAGGQETQYF
D gene: TRBD1; J gene: TRBJ2-7; clone size: many; V gene: TRBV5-1; CDR3 DNA: TGCGCCAGCAGCTTGGTCGGACAGGCCCTAGTCGAGCAGTACTTC; CDR3 protein: CASSLVGQALVEQYF
D gene: TRBD2; J gene: TRBJ2-7; clone size: once; V gene: TRBV7-2; CDR3 DNA: TGTGCCAGCAGCTCGGGACTAGCGGGGTCCGAGCAGTACTTC; CDR3 protein: CASSSGLAGSEQYF
D gene: TRBD2; J gene: TRBJ2-5; clone size: NA; V gene: TRBV6-2/TRBV6-3; CDR3 DNA: TGTGCCAGCAGTTACGAACGGGGGGAATTTGGAGAGACCCAGTACTTC; CDR3 protein: CASSYERGEFGETQYF
D gene: NA; J gene: TRBJ1-1; clone size: many; V gene: TRBV5-1; CDR3 DNA: TGCGCCAGCAGCCCACACAGGGAGAACACTGAAGCTTTCTTT; CDR3 protein: CASSPHRENTEAFF
D gene: NA; J gene: TRBJ1-2; clone size: many; V gene: TRBV20-1; CDR3 DNA: TGCAGTGCTAGAGATCTTCCCTATGGCTACACCTTC; CDR3 protein: CSARDLPYGYTF
D gene: TRBD1; J gene: TRBJ2-2; clone size: few; V gene: TRBV2; CDR3 DNA: TGTGCCAGCACTACCGGGACAGGGGCATACGGGGAGCTGTTTTTT; CDR3 protein: CASTTGTGAYGELFF
D gene: NA; J gene: TRBJ2-5; clone size: NA; V gene: TRBV6-1; CDR3 DNA: TGTGCCAGCAGCTCCGGGGGGCGTGGAGGGGGCGACCACAATGAGCAGTACTTC; CDR3 protein: CASSSGGRGGGDHNEQYF
D gene: TRBD1; J gene: TRBJ1-4; clone size: many; V gene: TRBV12-3/TRBV12-4; CDR3 DNA: TGTGCCAGCAGTTTTGCGGGAGGGGGACAGCTAAATGAAAAACTGTTTTTT; CDR3 protein: CASSFAGGGQLNEKLFF
D gene: NA; J gene: TRBJ1-2; clone size: many; V gene: TRBV7-2; CDR3 DNA: TGTGCCAGCAGTGTTGGCTCTAACTATGGCTACACCTTC; CDR3 protein: CASSVGSNYGYTF
D gene: TRBD1; J gene: TRBJ1-1; clone size: many; V gene: TRBV7-2; CDR3 DNA: TGTGCCAGCGGAAGACAGGGGGCTTTTGAAGCTTTCTTT; CDR3 protein: CASGRQGAFEAFF
D gene: NA; J gene: TRBJ2-3; clone size: many; V gene: TRBV9; CDR3 DNA: TGTGCCAGCAGCGTGAGACGAGGGGTGGGAGATACGCAGTATTTT; CDR3 protein: CASSVRRGVGDTQYF
D gene: NA; J gene: TRBJ2-7; clone size: once; V gene: TRBV29-1; CDR3 DNA: TGCAGCGTTGAAGCCCGTTCGGCACCATCCTACGAGCAGTACTTC; CDR3 protein: CSVEARSAPSYEQYF
D gene: TRBD2; J gene: TRBJ2-2; clone size: NA; V gene: TRBV27; CDR3 DNA: TGTGCCAACAGATTGGGACTAGCGGGGGGAACCGGGGAGCTGTTTTTT; CDR3 protein: CANRLGLAGGTGELFF
D gene: NA; J gene: TRBJ2-5; clone size: NA; V gene: TRBV4-1; CDR3 DNA: TGCGCCAGCAGCCAAGGGTCATCACTAGCAGAGACCCAGTACTTC; CDR3 protein: CASSQGSSLAETQYF
D gene: NA; J gene: TRBJ2-7; clone size: once; V gene: TRBV7-9; CDR3 DNA: TGTGCCAGCAGCTTAACCTCAGGGGTCGAGCAGTACTTC; CDR3 protein: CASSLTSGVEQYF
D gene: NA; J gene: TRBJ2-2; clone size: once; V gene: TRBV7-2; CDR3 DNA: TGTGCCAGCAACTTCCCAATGGGGGAGCTGTTTTTT; CDR3 protein: CASNFPMGELFF
D gene: TRBD2; J gene: TRBJ2-1; clone size: NA; V gene: TRBV20-1; CDR3 DNA: TGCAGTGCCGTCAAACTAGCGGGAGGGCCCAATGAGCAGTTCTTC; CDR3 protein: CSAVKLAGGPNEQFF
D gene: TRBD1; J gene: TRBJ1-2; clone size: NA; V gene: TRBV4-3; CDR3 DNA: TGCGCCAGCAGCCAAGATACAGGGGGCCCTGCTAACTATGACTACACCTTC; CDR3 protein: CASSQDTGGPANYDYTF
D gene: NA; J gene: TRBJ2-4; clone size: many; V gene: TRBV7-2; CDR3 DNA: TGTGCCAGCAGCTTTAGGGTTGGGGCCAAAAACATTCAGTACTTC; CDR3 protein: CASSFRVGAKNIQYF
D gene: NA; J gene: TRBJ1-2; clone size: NA; V gene: TRBV7-9; CDR3 DNA: TGTGCCGGCAGCTTAGAAGGGGATGGCTACACCTTC; CDR3 protein: CAGSLEGDGYTF
D gene: NA; J gene: TRBJ2-5; clone size: many; V gene: TRBV7-2; CDR3 DNA: TGTGCCAGCAGCTTATCGGGGTTCGCCGAGACCCAGTACTTC; CDR3 protein: CASSLSGFAETQYF
D gene: TRBD1; J gene: TRBJ2-3; clone size: NA; V gene: TRBV7-9; CDR3 DNA: TGTGCCAGCAGACGGGGGGACAGGGGGCAAGATACGCAGTATTTT; CDR3 protein: CASRRGDRGQDTQYF
D gene: TRBD1; J gene: TRBJ1-1; clone size: NA; V gene: TRBV29-1; CDR3 DNA: TGCAGCGCTTGCACCGGGACAGGTAACACTGAAGCTTTCTTT; CDR3 protein: CSACTGTGNTEAFF
D gene: TRBD2; J gene: TRBJ2-5; clone size: NA; V gene: TRBV6-1; CDR3 DNA: TGTGCCAGCAGGGGGACCTTACTAGCGGGGGGGCTAGGGGAGACCCAGTACTTC; CDR3 protein: CASRGTLLAGGLGETQYF
D gene: TRBD1; J gene: TRBJ2-1; clone size: many; V gene: TRBV7-2; CDR3 DNA: TGTGCCAGCAGCCCCCGACAGGGTCCCAATGAGCAGTTCTTC; CDR3 protein: CASSPRQGPNEQFF
D gene: NA; J gene: TRBJ2-7; clone size: many; V gene: TRBV6-6; CDR3 DNA: TGTGCCAGCAGTTACGACCGGTACGAGCAGTACTTC; CDR3 protein: CASSYDRYEQYF
D gene: NA; J gene: TRBJ1-2; clone size: many; V gene: TRBV7-2; CDR3 DNA: TGTGCCAGCAGCGCGAGCCTCAGGAGGGGTGCTGATGGCTACACCTTC; CDR3 protein: CASSASLRRGADGYTF
D gene: NA; J gene: TRBJ1-1; clone size: few; V gene: TRBV20-1; CDR3 DNA: TGCAGTGCAACCGGGCTCGCGAGGGGGAACACTGAAGCTTTCTTT; CDR3 protein: CSATGLARGNTEAFF
D gene: NA; J gene: TRBJ2-7; clone size: NA; V gene: TRBV3-1; CDR3 DNA: TGTGCCAGCAGCCAAATGACCTTGGGGGCCTACGAGCAGTACTTC; CDR3 protein: CASSQMTLGAYEQYF
D gene: TRBD1; J gene: TRBJ2-7; clone size: many; V gene: TRBV5-6; CDR3 DNA: TGTGCCAGCAGCGCCCCGACAGGGGCCAGGCACGAGCAGTACTTC; CDR3 protein: CASSAPTGARHEQYF